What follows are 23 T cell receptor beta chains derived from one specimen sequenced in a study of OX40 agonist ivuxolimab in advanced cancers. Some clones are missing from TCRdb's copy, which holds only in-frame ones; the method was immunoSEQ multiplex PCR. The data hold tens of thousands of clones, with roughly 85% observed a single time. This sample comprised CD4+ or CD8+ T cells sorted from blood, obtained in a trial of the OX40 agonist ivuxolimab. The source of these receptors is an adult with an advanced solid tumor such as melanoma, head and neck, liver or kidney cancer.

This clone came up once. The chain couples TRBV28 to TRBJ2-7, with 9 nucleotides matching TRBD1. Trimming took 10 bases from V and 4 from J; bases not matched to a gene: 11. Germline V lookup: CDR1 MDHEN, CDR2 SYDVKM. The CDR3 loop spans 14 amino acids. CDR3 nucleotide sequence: TGTGCCAACCCGGGACAGGGAGGGTATTACGAGCAGTACTTC. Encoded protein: CANPGQGGYYEQYF.

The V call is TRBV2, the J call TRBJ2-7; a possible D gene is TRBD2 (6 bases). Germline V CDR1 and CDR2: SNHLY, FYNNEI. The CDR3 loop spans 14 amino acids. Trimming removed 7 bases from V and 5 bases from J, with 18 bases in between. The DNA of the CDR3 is TGTGCCAGCACCAACGAAGCGGGCGCGAACGAGCAGTACTTC. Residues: CASTNEAGANEQYF.

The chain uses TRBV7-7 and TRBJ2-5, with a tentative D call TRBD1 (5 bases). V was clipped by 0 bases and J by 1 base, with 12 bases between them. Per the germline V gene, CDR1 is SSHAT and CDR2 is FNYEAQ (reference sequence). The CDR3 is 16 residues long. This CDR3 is CASSLAGRTSQETQYF. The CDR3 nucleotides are TGTGCCAGCAGCTTAGCAGGGCGGACATCCCAAGAGACCCAGTACTTC.

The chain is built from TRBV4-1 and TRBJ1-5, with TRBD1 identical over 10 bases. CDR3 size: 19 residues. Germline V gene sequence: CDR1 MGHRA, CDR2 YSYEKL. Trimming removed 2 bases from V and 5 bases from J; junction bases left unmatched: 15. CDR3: CASSQYGSQETGGDQPQHF. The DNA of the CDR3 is TGCGCCAGCAGCCAATACGGCTCTCAAGAGACAGGGGGCGATCAGCCCCAGCATTTT.

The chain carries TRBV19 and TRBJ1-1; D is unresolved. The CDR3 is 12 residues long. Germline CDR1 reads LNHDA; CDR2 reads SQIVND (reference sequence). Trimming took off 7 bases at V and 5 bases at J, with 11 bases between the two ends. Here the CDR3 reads CASTRPGTEAFF. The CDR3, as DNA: TGTGCCAGTACGCGACCCGGGACTGAAGCTTTCTTT.

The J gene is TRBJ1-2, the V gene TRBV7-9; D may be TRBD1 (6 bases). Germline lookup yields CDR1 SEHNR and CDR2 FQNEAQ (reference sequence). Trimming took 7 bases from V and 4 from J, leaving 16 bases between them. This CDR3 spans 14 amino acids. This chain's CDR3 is CASTLRGGGYGYTF. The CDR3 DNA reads TGTGCCAGCACCCTCCGCGGGGGCGGCTATGGCTACACCTTC.

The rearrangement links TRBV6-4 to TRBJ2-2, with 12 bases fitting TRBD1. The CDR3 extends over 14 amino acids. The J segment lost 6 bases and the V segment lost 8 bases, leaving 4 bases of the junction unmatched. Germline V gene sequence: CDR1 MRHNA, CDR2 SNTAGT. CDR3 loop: CASRDRGHAGELFF. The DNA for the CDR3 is TGTGCCAGCCGGGACAGGGGGCACGCCGGGGAGCTGTTTTTT.

The CDR3 region is CASSFGQYYGYTF. The CDR3 DNA reads TGTGCCAGCAGTTTCGGACAGTACTATGGCTACACCTTC. The chain links TRBV28 to TRBJ1-2, with a weak D call TRBD1 (6 bases). The germline V gene encodes CDR1 MDHEN and CDR2 SYDVKM. V was trimmed by 3 bases and J by 3 bases, leaving 8 bases between them. CDR3 length: 13 residues.

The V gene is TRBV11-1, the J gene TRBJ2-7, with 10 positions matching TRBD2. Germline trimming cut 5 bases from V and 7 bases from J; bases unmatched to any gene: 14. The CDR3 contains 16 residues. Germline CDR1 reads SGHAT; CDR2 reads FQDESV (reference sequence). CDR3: CASSPTTASGSREQYF. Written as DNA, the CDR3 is TGTGCCAGCAGCCCTACTACGGCTAGCGGGAGCAGGGAGCAGTACTTC.

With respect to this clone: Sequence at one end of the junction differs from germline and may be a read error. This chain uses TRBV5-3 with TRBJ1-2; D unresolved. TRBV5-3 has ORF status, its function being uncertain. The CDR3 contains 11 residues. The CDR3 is CASSLAYGYTF. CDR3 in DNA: TGTGCCAGCAGCTTGGCCTATGGCTACACCTTC.

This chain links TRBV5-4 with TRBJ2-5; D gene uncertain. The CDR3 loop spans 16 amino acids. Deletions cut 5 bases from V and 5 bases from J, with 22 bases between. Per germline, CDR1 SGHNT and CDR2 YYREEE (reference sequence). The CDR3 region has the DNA TGTGCCAGCAGGCCATCTTCGCCCCGAGCGACCGAGACCCAGTACTTC. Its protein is CASRPSSPRATETQYF.

CDR3 in amino acids: CASRQRQIAEKLFF. The CDR3 DNA follows: TGTGCCAGCAGGCAAAGACAGATAGCAGAAAAACTGTTTTTT. The rearrangement uses TRBV2 and TRBJ1-4; D is possibly TRBD1 (5 bases). The CDR3 loop spans 14 amino acids. V shed 6 bases and J shed 8 bases, with 16 bases lying between them. CDR1 SNHLY and CDR2 FYNNEI come from the germline V gene.

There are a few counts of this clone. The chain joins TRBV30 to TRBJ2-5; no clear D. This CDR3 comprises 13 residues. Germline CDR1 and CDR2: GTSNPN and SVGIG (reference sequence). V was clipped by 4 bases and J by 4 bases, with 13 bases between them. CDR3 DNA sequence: TGTGCCTGGAACCCAGGTTCTTCAGAGACCCAGTACTTC. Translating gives CAWNPGSSETQYF.

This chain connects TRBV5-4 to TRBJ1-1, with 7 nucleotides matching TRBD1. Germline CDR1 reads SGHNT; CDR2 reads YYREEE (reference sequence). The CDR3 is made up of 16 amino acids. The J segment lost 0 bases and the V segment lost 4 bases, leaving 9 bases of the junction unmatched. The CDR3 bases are TGTGCCAGCAGCCGGGGTAGGACAGGACTGAACACTGAAGCTTTCTTT. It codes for CASSRGRTGLNTEAFF.

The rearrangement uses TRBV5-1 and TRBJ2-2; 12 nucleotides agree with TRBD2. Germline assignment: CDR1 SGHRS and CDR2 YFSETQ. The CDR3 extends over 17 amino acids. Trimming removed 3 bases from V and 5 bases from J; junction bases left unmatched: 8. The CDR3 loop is CASSWTSGVSGTGELFF. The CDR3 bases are TGCGCCAGCAGCTGGACTAGCGGGGTCTCGGGGACCGGGGAGCTGTTTTTT.

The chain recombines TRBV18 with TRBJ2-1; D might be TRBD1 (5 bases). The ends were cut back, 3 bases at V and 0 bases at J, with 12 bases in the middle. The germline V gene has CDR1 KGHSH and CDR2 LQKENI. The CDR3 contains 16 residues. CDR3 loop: CASSPREGASYNEQFF. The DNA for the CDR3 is TGTGCCAGCTCACCCCGAGAAGGGGCCTCCTACAATGAGCAGTTCTTC.

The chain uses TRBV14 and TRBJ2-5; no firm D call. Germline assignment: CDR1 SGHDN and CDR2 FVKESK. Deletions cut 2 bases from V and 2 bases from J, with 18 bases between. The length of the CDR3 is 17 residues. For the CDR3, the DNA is TGTGCCAGCAGCCAAAGGTTAGGCCGTGACTTTCAAGAGACCCAGTACTTC. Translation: CASSQRLGRDFQETQYF.

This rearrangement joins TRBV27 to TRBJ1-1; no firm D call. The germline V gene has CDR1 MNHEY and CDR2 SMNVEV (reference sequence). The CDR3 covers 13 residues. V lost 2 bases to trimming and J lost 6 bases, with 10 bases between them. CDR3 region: CASSLGQASEAFF. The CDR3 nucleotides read TGTGCCAGCAGTTTAGGGCAGGCGTCTGAAGCTTTCTTT.

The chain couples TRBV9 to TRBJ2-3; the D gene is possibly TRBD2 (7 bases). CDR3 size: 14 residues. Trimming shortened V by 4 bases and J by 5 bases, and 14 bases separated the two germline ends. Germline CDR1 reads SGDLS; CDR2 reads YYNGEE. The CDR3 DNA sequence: TGTGCCAGCAGCCCCCGGGGAGGGGGAGATACGCAGTATTTT. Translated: CASSPRGGGDTQYF.

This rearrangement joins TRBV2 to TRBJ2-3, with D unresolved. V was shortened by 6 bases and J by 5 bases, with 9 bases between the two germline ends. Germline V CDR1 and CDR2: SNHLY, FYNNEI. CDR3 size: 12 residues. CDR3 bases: TGTGCCAGCAGATCATATGGAGATACGCAGTATTTT. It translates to CASRSYGDTQYF. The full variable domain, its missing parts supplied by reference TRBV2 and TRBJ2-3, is EPEVTQTPSHQVTQMGQEVILRCVPISNHLYFYWYRQILGQKVEFLVSFYNNEISEKSEIFDDQFSVERPDGSNFTLKIRSTKLEDSAMYFCASRSYGDTQYFGPGTRLTVL.

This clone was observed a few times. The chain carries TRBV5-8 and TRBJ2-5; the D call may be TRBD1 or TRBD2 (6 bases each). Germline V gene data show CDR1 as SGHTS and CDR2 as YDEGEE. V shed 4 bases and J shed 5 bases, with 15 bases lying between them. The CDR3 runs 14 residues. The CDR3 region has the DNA TGTGCCAGCAGCCGCAGACTAGGGGGGGAGACCCAGTACTTC. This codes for CASSRRLGGETQYF. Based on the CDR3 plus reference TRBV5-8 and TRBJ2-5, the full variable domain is EAGVTQSPTHLIKTRGQQATLRCSPISGHTSVYWYQQALGLGLQFLLWYDEGEERNRGNFPPRFSGRQFPNYSSELNVNALELEDSALYLCASSRRLGGETQYFGPGTRLLVL.

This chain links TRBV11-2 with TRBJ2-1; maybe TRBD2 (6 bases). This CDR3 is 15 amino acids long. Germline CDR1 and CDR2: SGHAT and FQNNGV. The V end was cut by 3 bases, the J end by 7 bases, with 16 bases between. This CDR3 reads CASSLRLGPGNEQFF. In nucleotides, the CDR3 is TGTGCCAGCAGCTTGAGACTAGGCCCGGGGAATGAGCAGTTCTTC.

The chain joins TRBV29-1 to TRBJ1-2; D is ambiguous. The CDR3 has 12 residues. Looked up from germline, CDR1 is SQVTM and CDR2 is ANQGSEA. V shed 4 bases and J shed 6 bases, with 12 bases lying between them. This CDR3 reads CSVGGQADGYTF. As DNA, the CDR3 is TGCAGCGTTGGTGGTCAGGCAGATGGCTACACCTTC.